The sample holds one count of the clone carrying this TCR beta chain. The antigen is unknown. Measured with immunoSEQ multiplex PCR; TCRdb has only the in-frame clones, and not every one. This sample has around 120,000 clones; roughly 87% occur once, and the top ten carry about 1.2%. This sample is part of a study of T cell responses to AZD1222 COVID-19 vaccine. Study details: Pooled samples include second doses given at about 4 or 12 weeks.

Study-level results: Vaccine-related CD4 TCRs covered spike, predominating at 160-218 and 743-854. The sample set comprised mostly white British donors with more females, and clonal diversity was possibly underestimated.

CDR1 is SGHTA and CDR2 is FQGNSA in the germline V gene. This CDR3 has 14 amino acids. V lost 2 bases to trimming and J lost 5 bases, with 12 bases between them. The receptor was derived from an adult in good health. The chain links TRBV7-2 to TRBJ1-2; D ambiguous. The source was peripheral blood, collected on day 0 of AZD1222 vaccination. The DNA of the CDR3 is TGTGCCAGCAGCTTACCAGGTTTCCCTTATGGCTACACCTTC. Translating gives CASSLPGFPYGYTF.